This T cell receptor (beta chain) was found in a study of blood T cell repertoires in COVID-19. Whole-study context: Sources were T cells, B-cell-depleted T cells, or PBMCs; the material itself was cDNA or gDNA.

Original analysis: Counts of nucleated cells, estimated from reference gene primer amplification, were obtained. Method: immunoSEQ multiplex PCR; TCRdb's copy keeps in-frame clones and lacks some. V, J and clone size were drawn from that table, and D and trimming were deduced from the DNA. The profile covers 150,000 to 200,000 clones, with around 80% appearing a single time and 5% to 8.5% taken by the ten largest. This clone has only a few counts. The sample consisted of peripheral blood. The source is a man between 65 and 80 years old with active or convalescent COVID-19.

The CDR3, as DNA: TGTGCCAGCAGCTTATTCAGGGATGGCTACACCTTC. This codes for CASSLFRDGYTF. The chain employs TRBV7-2 and TRBJ1-2; tentatively, D is TRBD1 (5 bases). This CDR3 is 12 amino acids long. Deletions cut 2 bases from V and 6 bases from J, with 7 bases between. CDR1 and CDR2 (germline): SGHTA, FQGNSA.